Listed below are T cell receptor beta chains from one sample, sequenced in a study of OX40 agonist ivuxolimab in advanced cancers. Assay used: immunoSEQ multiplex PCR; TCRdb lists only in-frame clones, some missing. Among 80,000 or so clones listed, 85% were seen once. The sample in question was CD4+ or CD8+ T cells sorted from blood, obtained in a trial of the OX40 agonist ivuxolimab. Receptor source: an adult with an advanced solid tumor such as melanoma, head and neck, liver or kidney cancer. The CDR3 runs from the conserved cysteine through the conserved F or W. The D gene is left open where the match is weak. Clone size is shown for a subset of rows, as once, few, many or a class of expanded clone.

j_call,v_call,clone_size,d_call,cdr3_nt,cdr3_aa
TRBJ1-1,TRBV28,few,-,TGTGCCAGCGGGGAGGGCAGGGTGTGGACTGAAGCTTTCTTT,CASGEGRVWTEAFF
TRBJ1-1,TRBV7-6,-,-,TGTGCCAGCAGCTCGCCGTTGTACACTGAAGCTTTCTTT,CASSSPLYTEAFF
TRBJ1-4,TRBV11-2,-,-,TGTGCCAGCAGCTTAGATGCTGCGGGGAAAAAACTGTTTTTT,CASSLDAAGKKLFF
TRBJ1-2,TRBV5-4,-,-,TGTGCCAGCAGCCCCGCCATTGGGACGGGAGGGGGCTACACCTTC,CASSPAIGTGGGYTF
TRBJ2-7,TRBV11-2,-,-,TGTGCCAGCAGCTTAGATGTCGGCAGCACCTACGAGCAGTACTTC,CASSLDVGSTYEQYF
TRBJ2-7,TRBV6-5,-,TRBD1,TGTGCCAGCAGCTATGGACAGGGATTCACCGAGCAGTACTTC,CASSYGQGFTEQYF
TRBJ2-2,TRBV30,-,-,TGTGCTACGGGGACTTTCAACACCGGGGAGCTGTTTTTT,CATGTFNTGELFF
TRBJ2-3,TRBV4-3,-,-,TGCGCCAGCAGCCAAGATCACCCAGGGGCAGATACGCAGTATTTT,CASSQDHPGADTQYF
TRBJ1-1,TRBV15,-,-,TGTGCCACCAGCCGTTCTGCAGGGGTTAGTGAAGCTTTCTTT,CATSRSAGVSEAFF
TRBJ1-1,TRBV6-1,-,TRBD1,TGTGCCAGCAATGACAGGGAAGGTTTTGAAGCTTTCTTT,CASNDREGFEAFF
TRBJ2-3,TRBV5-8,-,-,TGTGCCAGCACTCAGGGCCTGGGCACAGATACGCAGTATTTT,CASTQGLGTDTQYF